This T cell receptor (beta chain) was sequenced during a study of blood T cells in healthy people across ages. For the second PCR, which ran for about 6 to 11 cycles, a sample-barcoded 5' primer and a J-beta primer mix were used. TCRdb analysed the 5' RACE reads with MiXCR anew, one entry per CDR3 protein. The repertoire holds some 710,000 distinct CDR3 sequences, with 35% to 60% as singletons. This clonotype turned up a few times. Sequencing used blood. This TCR came from a man older than 75 in good health.

CDR3 nucleotide sequence: TGCAGTGCTAGAGATGGGGGGTCTACCTACGAGCAGTACTTC. Protein: CSARDGGSTYEQYF. The chain has TRBV20-1 and TRBJ2-7; maybe TRBD2 (6 bases). Trimming removed 0 bases at V and 2 bases at J, with 11 bases between. The CDR3 runs to 14 residues. CDR1 is DFQATT, CDR2 SNEGSKA, per germline (reference sequence).